This note documents a single TCR beta chain sequence. Its antigen is currently unknown. This sample was taken from a study of response to subunit inactivated influenza vaccine. Points from the study as a whole: After each seasonal influenza vaccination, few new T cells are recruited, the authors suggested.

V was trimmed by 0 bases and J by 7 bases, leaving 9 bases between them. Germline V lookup: CDR1 SGHVS, CDR2 FNYEAQ. CDR3 length: 14 residues. One entry per CDR3 protein, called by TCRdb with MiXCR from the RT-PCR reads. The sample records over 300,000 distinct CDR3 sequences, about a fifth being singletons. This TCR derives from a man aged 50 to 69 who received an inactivated influenza vaccine. The sequences come from PBMCs from blood, collected 21 months after vaccination. This rearrangement joins TRBV7-6 to TRBJ2-2; D gene unclear. The CDR3 nucleotides are TGTGCCAGCAGCTTAGCATTGGGTGGCGGGGAGCTGTTTTTT. Protein: CASSLALGGGELFF.